The clone carrying this T cell receptor (beta chain) turned up a few times. Clinical symptoms, serum thyroxine and TRAb, thyroid ultrasound and orbital computed tomography were used for the diagnoses. Amplified TCR beta CDR3 regions came from RNA transcripts. The primer set for the first-round RT-PCR of the TCR CDR3 was HTBI. TCRdb analysed the multiplex PCR reads with MiXCR anew, one entry per CDR3 protein. The table shows about 770,000 distinct CDR3 sequences, with under 20% occurring only once. The data originate from a study of T cells in Graves' hyperthyroidism and ophthalmopathy. Study-level background: Peripheral blood was collected at initial diagnosis, before any treatment.

The CDR3 spans 13 residues. With 4 bases removed from V and 15 bases from J, the gap between germline ends came to 19 bases. Germline V gene sequence: CDR1 PRHDT, CDR2 FYEKMQ (reference sequence). This receptor was obtained from a woman between 50 and 59 years old with Graves' hyperthyroidism that later progressed to Graves' ophthalmopathy. The sample consisted of blood. The chain links TRBV13 to TRBJ2-1, with D perhaps matching TRBD2 (6 bases). The chain's CDR3 is CASSSGLSADPFF. The CDR3 DNA is TGTGCCAGCAGCTCGGGACTCTCCGCGGATCCGTTCTTC.